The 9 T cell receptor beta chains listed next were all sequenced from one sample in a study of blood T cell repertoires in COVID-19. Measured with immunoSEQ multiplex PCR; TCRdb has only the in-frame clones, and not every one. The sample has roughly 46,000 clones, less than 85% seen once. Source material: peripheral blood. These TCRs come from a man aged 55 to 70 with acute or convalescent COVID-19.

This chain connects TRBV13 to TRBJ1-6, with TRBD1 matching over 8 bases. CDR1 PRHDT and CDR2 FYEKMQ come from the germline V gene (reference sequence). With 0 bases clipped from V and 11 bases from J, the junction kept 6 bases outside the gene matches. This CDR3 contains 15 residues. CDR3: CASSLGRTGTAPLHF. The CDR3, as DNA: TGTGCCAGCAGCTTAGGCCGGACAGGGACGGCACCCCTCCACTTT. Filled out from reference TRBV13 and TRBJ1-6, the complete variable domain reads AAGVIQSPRHLIKEKRETATLKCYPIPRHDTVYWYQQGPGQDPQFLISFYEKMQSDKGSIPDRFSAQQFSDYHSELNMSSLELGDSALYFCASSLGRTGTAPLHFGNGTRLTVT.

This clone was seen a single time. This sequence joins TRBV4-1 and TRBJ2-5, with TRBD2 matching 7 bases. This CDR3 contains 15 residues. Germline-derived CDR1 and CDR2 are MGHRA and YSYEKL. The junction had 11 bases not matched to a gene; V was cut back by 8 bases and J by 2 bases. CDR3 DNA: TGCGCCAGCGGGGGGGGTTTCGCCACTCAAGAGACCCAGTACTTC. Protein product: CASGGGFATQETQYF.

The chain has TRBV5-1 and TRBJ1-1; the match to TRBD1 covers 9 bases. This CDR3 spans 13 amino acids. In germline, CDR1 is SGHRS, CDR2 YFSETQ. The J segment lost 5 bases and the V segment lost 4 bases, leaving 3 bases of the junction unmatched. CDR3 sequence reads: CASSTGGLTEAFF. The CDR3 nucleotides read TGCGCCAGCAGCACAGGGGGCTTGACTGAAGCTTTCTTT. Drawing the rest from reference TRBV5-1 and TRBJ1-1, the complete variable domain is KAGVTQTPRYLIKTRGQQVTLSCSPISGHRSVSWYQQTPGQGLQFLFEYFSETQRNKGNFPGRFSGRQFSNSRSEMNVSTLELGDSALYLCASSTGGLTEAFFGQGTRLTVV.

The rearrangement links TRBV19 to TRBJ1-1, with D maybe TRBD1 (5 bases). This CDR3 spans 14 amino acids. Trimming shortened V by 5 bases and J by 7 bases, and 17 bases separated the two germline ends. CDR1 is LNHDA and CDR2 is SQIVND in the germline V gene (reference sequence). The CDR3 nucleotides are TGTGCCAGTAGTCCATCGGGGACTTACGGTGAAGCTTTCTTT. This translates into CASSPSGTYGEAFF.

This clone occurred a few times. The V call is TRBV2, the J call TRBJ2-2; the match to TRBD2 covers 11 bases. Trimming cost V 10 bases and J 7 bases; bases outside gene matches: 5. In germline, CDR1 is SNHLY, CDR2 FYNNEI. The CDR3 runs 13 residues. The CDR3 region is CATTSGEVGELFF. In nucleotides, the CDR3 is TGTGCCACGACTAGCGGGGAGGTCGGGGAGCTGTTTTTT.

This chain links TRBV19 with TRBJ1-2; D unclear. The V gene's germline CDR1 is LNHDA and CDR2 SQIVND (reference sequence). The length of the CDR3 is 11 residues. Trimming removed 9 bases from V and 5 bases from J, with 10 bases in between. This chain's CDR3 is CASAQFYGYTF. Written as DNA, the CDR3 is TGTGCCAGCGCTCAGTTTTATGGCTACACCTTC. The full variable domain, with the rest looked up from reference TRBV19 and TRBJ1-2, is DGGITQSPKYLFRKEGQNVTLSCEQNLNHDAMYWYRQDPGQGLRLIYYSQIVNDFQKGDIAEGYSVSREKKESFPLTVTSAQKNPTAFYLCASAQFYGYTFGSGTRLTVV.

The CDR3: CAWSVTTSGYEQYF. In DNA, the CDR3 is TGTGCCTGGAGTGTGACGACTAGCGGCTACGAGCAGTACTTC. The V gene is TRBV30, the J gene TRBJ2-7, with 9 bases aligning to TRBD2. This CDR3 comprises 14 residues. V was pared by 0 bases and J by 3 bases, with 3 bases of the junction left unmatched. Germline assignment: CDR1 GTSNPN and CDR2 SVGIG (reference sequence).

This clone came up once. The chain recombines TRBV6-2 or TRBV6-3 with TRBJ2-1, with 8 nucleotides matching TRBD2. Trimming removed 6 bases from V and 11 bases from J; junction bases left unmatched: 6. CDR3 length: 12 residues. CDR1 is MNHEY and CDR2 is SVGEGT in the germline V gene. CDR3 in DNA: TGTGCCAGCAGCTTACCGGGGGGGCAGCAGTTCTTC. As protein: CASSLPGGQQFF.

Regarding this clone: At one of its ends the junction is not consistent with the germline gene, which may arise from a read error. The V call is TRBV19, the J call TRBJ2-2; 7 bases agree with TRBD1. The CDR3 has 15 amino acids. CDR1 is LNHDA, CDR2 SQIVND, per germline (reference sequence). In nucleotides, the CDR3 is TGTGCCAGTAGGATAGGGACAGTACTAACCGGGGAGCTGTTTTTT. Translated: CASRIGTVLTGELFF.